Presented here are 29 T cell receptor beta chains from one specimen sequenced in a study of T-cell reconstitution after alpha-beta-depleted transplantation in children. Library preparation (for TCRbeta) was performed with unique molecular identifiers. TCRdb processed the PCR reads anew with MiXCR; each CDR3 protein has one entry. The table records hundreds of thousands of distinct CDR3 sequences, more than 20% of them present only once. The sample was PBMCs, mostly from graft donor cells, taken 360 days after TCRalphabeta/CD19-depleted stem cell transplant. The origin of the receptors is a female patient between 2 and 15 years old who had a stem cell transplant for congenital amegakaryocytic thrombocytopenia, so the T cells may come from the graft donor.

The gene calls are TRBV10-3 and TRBJ2-1; 10 bases are a match to TRBD1. J was trimmed by 1 base and V by 8 bases; bases with no gene match: 8. CDR1 is ENHRY and CDR2 is SYGVKD in the germline V gene. The CDR3 sequence is 16 residues long. The DNA for the CDR3 is TGTGCCATCTCCCGAGGGGGACAGGGGTCCTACAATGAGCAGTTCTTC. It yields the protein CAISRGGQGSYNEQFF.

This chain uses TRBV9 with TRBJ1-6, with D possibly matching TRBD1 (6 bases). Germline V CDR1 and CDR2: SGDLS, YYNGEE. The CDR3 runs to 14 residues. V was trimmed by 2 bases and J by 7 bases, leaving 10 bases between them. In DNA form, the CDR3 reads TGTGCCAGCAGCGTCAGACAGGAGAATTCACCCCTCCACTTT. Protein: CASSVRQENSPLHF.

Remarks on this clonotype: Without the conserved terminal phenylalanine or tryptophan, this CDR3 likely stems from a read error. The V and J genes are TRBV20-1 and TRBJ1-2; tentative D call: TRBD1 (5 bases). The germline V and J ends were trimmed by 5 bases and 7 bases, with 20 bases remaining between them. Per the germline V gene, CDR1 is DFQATT and CDR2 is SNEGSKA (reference sequence). The CDR3 contains 14 residues. CDR3 sequence (DNA): TGCAGTGCTCGCCTGGGGGGGAATCGTGGTGGCTACACCTGC. Protein: CSARLGGNRGGYTC.

The sample holds a few counts of this clonotype. The chain joins TRBV20-1 to TRBJ2-7; D gene unclear. V was clipped by 1 base and J by 5 bases, with 15 bases between them. The CDR3 has 14 amino acids. Germline-derived CDR1 and CDR2 are DFQATT and SNEGSKA (reference sequence). CDR3 protein: CSARGHQLTNEQYF. The CDR3 DNA follows: TGCAGTGCTAGAGGGCACCAACTCACTAACGAGCAGTACTTC.

The sample holds a few counts of this clonotype. As DNA, the CDR3 is TGTGCCAGCAGCTATAAATATAGGACAGGGAGTTTCTACACCTTC. The encoded protein is CASSYKYRTGSFYTF. The V and J genes are TRBV6-5 and TRBJ1-2; 8 bases fit TRBD1. Per the germline V gene, CDR1 is MNHEY and CDR2 is SVGAGI. V shed 6 bases, J shed 10 bases, and the junction held 16 bases outside the gene matches. CDR3 length: 15 amino acids.

This clonotype occurred many times. One end of the junction is discordant with germline, which a read error may explain. The CDR3 bases are TGTGCCAGCAGTTCCCAAGAGACCCAGTACTTC. This codes for CASSSQETQYF. The chain uses TRBV5-1 and TRBJ2-5; D is undetermined. CDR1 SGHRS and CDR2 YFSETQ come from the germline V gene. The CDR3 totals 11 residues.

This clonotype was recorded a few times. The J gene is TRBJ2-3, the V gene TRBV7-3; 7 positions match TRBD2. The V and J ends lost 5 bases and 3 bases, in that order; junction bases with no gene match: 8. CDR1 SGHTA and CDR2 FQGTGA come from the germline V gene. This CDR3 is 15 amino acids long. CDR3 coding DNA: TGTGCCAGCAGCCCCGATGGGGGAGGGACAGATACGCAGTATTTT. This gives the protein CASSPDGGGTDTQYF. The variable domain in full, with the rest retrieved from reference TRBV7-3 and TRBJ2-3, is GAGVSQTPSNKVTEKGKYVELRCDPISGHTALYWYRQSLGQGPEFLIYFQGTGAADDSGLPNDRFFAVRPEGSVSTLKIQRTERGDSAVYLCASSPDGGGTDTQYFGPGTRLTVL.

In its sample, this clonotype was seen many times. The chain carries TRBV5-1 and TRBJ1-2; 12 bases are shared with TRBD1. This CDR3 region has 15 residues. Germline assignment: CDR1 SGHRS and CDR2 YFSETQ. After removal of 5 bases from V and 4 bases from J, the junction contained 6 bases not matched to a gene. The CDR3 region is CASRYRDRGPYGYTF. The CDR3 bases are TGCGCCAGCAGATACCGGGACAGGGGGCCCTATGGCTACACCTTC.

This chain uses TRBV25-1 with TRBJ1-2, with D unclear. Germline CDR1 MGHDK, CDR2 SYGVNS. The CDR3 contains 12 residues. Trimming took off 2 bases at V and 7 bases at J, with 8 bases between the two ends. The CDR3 loop is CASSEGGSGYTF. CDR3 coding DNA: TGTGCCAGCAGTGAAGGTGGCAGTGGCTACACCTTC.

This clonotype has just a few counts. The chain uses TRBV3-1 and TRBJ2-1, with 7 bases aligning to TRBD1. Trimming at V came to 5 bases and at J to 6 bases, leaving 4 bases not matched to a gene. Germline V gene sequence: CDR1 LGHDT, CDR2 YNNKEL (reference sequence). This CDR3 is 13 amino acids long. CDR3 sequence (DNA): TGTGCCAGCAGCAAGGGACAGCCCAATGAGCAGTTCTTC. Translated: CASSKGQPNEQFF.

The genes are TRBV7-7 and TRBJ2-5, with TRBD2 identical over 7 bases. CDR1 is SSHAT, CDR2 FNYEAQ, per germline (reference sequence). Trimming at V came to 2 bases and at J to 5 bases, leaving 8 bases not matched to a gene. The CDR3 sequence is 15 residues long. This CDR3 is CASSLNGLGDETQYF. CDR3 DNA: TGTGCCAGCAGCTTAAACGGACTAGGGGACGAGACCCAGTACTTC.

This clonotype appeared many times. This chain uses TRBV12-3 or TRBV12-4 with TRBJ2-3; D gene unclear. V lost 5 bases to trimming and J lost 6 bases, with 24 bases between them. The CDR3 has 17 residues. CDR3 in amino acids: CASSNVLGGVEPDTQYF. Here the CDR3 DNA reads TGTGCCAGCAGTAATGTCCTGGGCGGCGTAGAACCTGATACGCAGTATTTT.

This clonotype appeared a few times. V and J are TRBV14 and TRBJ2-3; 12 bases agree with TRBD2. Losses at the gene ends were 4 bases for V and 0 bases for J; bases not matched to a gene: 5. The germline CDR1 and CDR2 sequences are SGHDN and FVKESK. The CDR3 has 17 amino acids. The CDR3 protein is CASSPRTSGKSTDTQYF. The DNA of the CDR3 is TGTGCCAGCAGCCCGAGGACTAGCGGGAAGAGCACAGATACGCAGTATTTT.

The chain couples TRBV3-1 to TRBJ2-1; D unresolved. Germline CDR1 LGHDT, CDR2 YNNKEL (reference sequence). The CDR3 has 15 residues. Trimming cost V 3 bases and J 0 bases, with 9 bases left between them. The CDR3 reads CASSHLSSSYNEQFF. DNA for the CDR3: TGTGCCAGCAGCCACCTGTCGAGCTCCTACAATGAGCAGTTCTTC.

A single count supports this clonotype. V and J are TRBV6-1 and TRBJ1-2; D ambiguous. Germline loops: CDR1 MNHNS, CDR2 SASEGT. The CDR3 has 13 residues. Trimming removed 8 bases at V and 4 bases at J, with 14 bases between. CDR3 nucleotide sequence: TGTGCCAGCGCCCGGGAGGGCTCCTATGGCTACACCTTC. Its translation: CASAREGSYGYTF.

The chain couples TRBV7-8 to TRBJ2-3, with 9 bases identical to TRBD2. CDR1 and CDR2 from the germline V gene are SGHVS and FQNEAQ. The V segment lost 3 bases and the J segment 3 bases; nucleotides outside the gene matches: 7. This CDR3 comprises 16 residues. CDR3 coding DNA: TGTGCCAGCAGCTTGCGTCGGCTAGCGGGGACAGATACGCAGTATTTT. Protein sequence: CASSLRRLAGTDTQYF.

This clonotype was counted between two and nine times. The chain is built from TRBV20-1 and TRBJ2-1; no definite D call. This CDR3 contains 14 residues. The germline V gene has CDR1 DFQATT and CDR2 SNEGSKA (reference sequence). V lost 0 bases, J lost 4 bases, and 10 bases lay in between. This chain's CDR3 is CSARDGNAYNEQFF. DNA for the CDR3: TGCAGTGCTAGAGATGGCAACGCGTACAATGAGCAGTTCTTC.

This clonotype has at least ten counts. The genes are TRBV4-1 and TRBJ2-1; TRBD2 agrees at 10 bases. V lost 4 bases, J lost 4 bases, and 4 bases stayed unmatched. The CDR3 is 15 amino acids. Germline V gene sequence: CDR1 MGHRA, CDR2 YSYEKL. The CDR3 is CASSPTSGMYNEQFF. In nucleotides, the CDR3 is TGCGCCAGCAGCCCCACTAGCGGGATGTACAATGAGCAGTTCTTC.

A few counts support this clonotype. The V call is TRBV5-1, the J call TRBJ2-7, with TRBD1 as a possible D gene (6 bases). CDR3 length: 14 amino acids. Trimming pared 6 bases from V and 5 bases from J, leaving 18 bases between. Germline V CDR1 and CDR2: SGHRS, YFSETQ. CDR3 sequence reads: CASTSGDKRHEQYF. Here the CDR3 DNA reads TGCGCCAGCACCTCCGGGGACAAGAGGCACGAGCAGTACTTC.

This clonotype was detected only a few times. The chain joins TRBV4-1 to TRBJ2-1; 8 positions agree with TRBD2. From germline, CDR1 is MGHRA and CDR2 YSYEKL. This CDR3 spans 17 amino acids. The trim removed 2 bases at V and 0 bases at J, leaving 6 bases unmatched. This CDR3 reads CASSQIAGPSSYNEQFF. In DNA form, the CDR3 reads TGCGCCAGCAGCCAAATAGCGGGGCCGAGCTCCTACAATGAGCAGTTCTTC.

This clonotype was counted between two and nine times. The rearrangement uses TRBV10-3 and TRBJ1-4; TRBD1 might be the D (6 bases). The CDR3 is made up of 14 amino acids. CDR1 is ENHRY and CDR2 is SYGVKD in the germline V gene. V lost 2 bases to trimming and J lost 7 bases, with 11 bases between them. The CDR3 here is CAISERQEGEKLFF. As DNA, the CDR3 is TGTGCCATCAGTGAGAGACAGGAGGGTGAAAAACTGTTTTTT.

This chain links TRBV5-4 with TRBJ2-7; D may be TRBD1 (5 bases). V was trimmed by 3 bases and J by 7 bases, leaving 17 bases between them. The germline V gene has CDR1 SGHNT and CDR2 YYREEE (reference sequence). This CDR3 region has 14 residues. The CDR3 here is CASSSQGVLGEQYF. In nucleotides, the CDR3 is TGTGCCAGCAGCTCGCAGGGCGTCCTGGGAGAGCAGTACTTC.

This clonotype was seen a few times. The V call is TRBV5-6, the J call TRBJ1-2, with D tentatively TRBD1 (5 bases). Between the trimmed V and J ends, which lost 2 bases and 7 bases, there was a span of 15 bases. The CDR3 consists of 14 residues. The V gene's germline CDR1 is SGHDT and CDR2 YYEEEE. CDR3 sequence: CASSLLQGRLGYTF. CDR3 bases: TGTGCCAGCAGCTTACTCCAGGGTCGGCTTGGCTACACCTTC.

The chain is built from TRBV29-1 and TRBJ2-5; D call uncertain. The germline V and J ends were trimmed by 0 bases and 3 bases, with 14 bases remaining between them. CDR1 is SQVTM and CDR2 is ANQGSEA in the germline V gene. The CDR3 contains 15 residues. CDR3 nucleotide sequence: TGCAGCGTTGAAGATCGGCACGCGGTTGAAGAGACCCAGTACTTC. This encodes CSVEDRHAVEETQYF.

This clonotype appeared many times. The chain combines TRBV12-3 or TRBV12-4 with TRBJ1-5; perhaps TRBD1 as D (5 bases). This CDR3 is built from 17 residues. Trimming left V 5 bases short and J 2 bases short, with 19 bases between. The CDR3 DNA sequence: TGTGCCAGCAGTCAACGTAAGGGGCAGGGAGGCAATCAGCCCCAGCATTTT. Protein: CASSQRKGQGGNQPQHF.

This chain links TRBV12-3 or TRBV12-4 with TRBJ1-2, with 10 positions matching TRBD1. This CDR3 contains 16 residues. The V gene end was trimmed by 6 bases and the J gene end by 8 bases; junction bases not matched to a gene: 15. CDR3 region: CASRLPGTGVIRGYTF. CDR3 bases: TGTGCCAGCAGACTACCTGGGACAGGGGTAATTCGAGGCTACACCTTC.

The genes are TRBV30 and TRBJ2-7; D not certain. Germline values: CDR1 GTSNPN, CDR2 SVGIG (reference sequence). The CDR3 covers 14 residues. Trimming shortened V by 0 bases and J by 2 bases, and 11 bases separated the two germline ends. CDR3 sequence reads: CAWSVPFFAYEQYF. For the CDR3, the DNA is TGTGCCTGGAGTGTACCCTTTTTCGCCTACGAGCAGTACTTC.

CDR3 in DNA: TGTGCCAGCAGTGATTATGGGAACACCGGGGAGCTGTTTTTT. It translates to CASSDYGNTGELFF. V and J are TRBV6-1 and TRBJ2-2; D call uncertain. Germline V gives CDR1 MNHNS, CDR2 SASEGT. Deletions cut 3 bases from V and 1 base from J, with 6 bases between. The CDR3 totals 14 residues.

This clonotype occurred a few times. CDR3 DNA sequence: TGTGCCACCAGTGCCCGGGAGGGCCCCTACAATGAGCAGTTCTTC. Protein product: CATSAREGPYNEQFF. This chain connects TRBV24-1 to TRBJ2-1; 8 bases are a match to TRBD2. V shed 5 bases, J shed 2 bases, and the junction held 4 bases outside the gene matches. CDR1 and CDR2 from the germline V gene are KGHDR and SFDVKD. The length of the CDR3 is 15 residues.